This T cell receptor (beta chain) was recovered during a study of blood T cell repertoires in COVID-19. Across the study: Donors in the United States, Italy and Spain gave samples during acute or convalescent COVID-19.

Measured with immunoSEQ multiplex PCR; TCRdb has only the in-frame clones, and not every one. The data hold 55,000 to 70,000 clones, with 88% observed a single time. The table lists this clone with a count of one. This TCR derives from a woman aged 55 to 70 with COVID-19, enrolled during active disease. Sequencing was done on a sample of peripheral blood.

The CDR3: CASSVGGRTGEETQYF. CDR3 in DNA: TGTGCCAGCAGCGTAGGAGGTAGGACAGGGGAAGAGACCCAGTACTTC. The chain carries TRBV9 and TRBJ2-5, with 9 bases identical to TRBD1. This CDR3 is 16 amino acids long. From germline, CDR1 is SGDLS and CDR2 YYNGEE. The V and J ends lost 0 bases and 3 bases, in that order; junction bases with no gene match: 6.